This T cell receptor (beta chain) is drawn from a study of blood T cell repertoires in COVID-19 (dated by TCRdb to 2020 to 2021). Some background on the complete study: The collaborator samples originated in the United States, Italy and Spain and spanned the acute and convalescent phases of COVID-19. Deeply sampled blood TCRbeta repertoires from subjects exposed to, actively infected with, or recovered from COVID-19 were included in the dataset. The prospective study material was composed of cDNA or gDNA derived from T cells, B-cell-depleted T cells, or PBMCs. Samples came from the ongoing ImmuneRACE study (first 160 participants) plus 1,254 subjects from 6 global collaborators. The repertoires were released in a freely available public database meant as a resource for research on the immune response to SARS-CoV-2. Nearly every sample came with metadata listing a de-identified subject ID, COVID-19 status, age in years and sex. Where available, HLA class I and class II types were taken from metadata supplied by the sample provider and were not determined by assay-based typing.

The CDR3, cysteine through phenylalanine, is 15 amino acids long. Of all the DNA, just the CDR3 is kept, 45 bases in frame from base 1. Based on the germline V gene, the CDR1 and CDR2 sequences are LGHNA and YNFKEQ. Deletion took 5 bases off V and 1 base off J, with a span of 12 bases between the germline ends. Whole blood was collected in K2EDTA tubes by collaborating institutions according to the institutions' own protocols. For TCRbeta analysis, collaborator samples were shipped as frozen whole blood, as isolated PBMCs, or as DNA extracted from either sample type. The immunoSEQ Assay, a bias-controlled multiplex PCR, was used to amplify TCRbeta CDR3 regions from genomic DNA. As for the original processing: Nucleated cell counts per sample were estimated from amplification of reference gene primers within the assay. To quantify the absolute abundance of each unique TCRbeta CDR3 rearrangement, sequence reads were collapsed and filtered. Productive Simpson clonality was computed per sample as the square root of Simpson's diversity index over productive rearrangements. This is the immuneACCESS table as TCRdb keeps it, with only in-frame sequences that have V and J called. A part of the clones is gone; compared with another copy, unresolved V genes explain less than half, and the rest is unexplained. The DNA was the basis for D and trimming; V, J and clone size are from that table. The sample table holds about 90,000 clones, of which 88% were seen once. Around 0.44% of the sample is taken by the ten largest.

In the case of this clone: Its antigen target is currently unknown. The record has no base qualities; no much larger clone is one base away.

The study at large found these results: The amount of clinical and demographic metadata varied by source and participant and was provided uncurated.

The sequence derives from a man in his fifties or sixties with acute or convalescent COVID-19. This receptor chain uses TRBV4-2 and TRBJ1-5, with a weak D call of TRBD1 (5 bases match). Material: peripheral blood. This receptor carries the CDR3 CASSDRTPSNQPQHF. The DNA sequence is TGTGCCAGCAGCGATCGGACACCAAGCAATCAGCCCCAGCATTTT.